Listed here is a single TCR beta chain. The CDR3 runs to 17 residues. Germline V CDR1 and CDR2: SGDLS, YYNGEE. This sample was taken from a study of monozygotic twins with inflammatory bowel disease. Total RNA input per TCR library was around 3,600 ng. Every sample had its cDNA made across eight separate reactions. Researchers used template switching to add UMIs featuring a 6-nucleotide sample barcode. Two nested PCRs, approximately 16 and 9 cycles, amplified TCRalpha and TCRbeta cDNA. TCRdb reprocessed the 5' RACE reads and stores each CDR3 protein as one record, lacking DNA. This listing includes about 380,000 distinct CDR3 sequences.

The TCR comes from a human donor with ulcerative colitis or Crohn's disease, or a healthy co-twin of an affected twin (not recorded which). This sequence joins TRBV9 and TRBJ2-7; TCRdb names TRBD1, which stays unverified in the absence of DNA. The material sequenced was blood. The CDR3 spells CASSVGQGQGARYEQYF.